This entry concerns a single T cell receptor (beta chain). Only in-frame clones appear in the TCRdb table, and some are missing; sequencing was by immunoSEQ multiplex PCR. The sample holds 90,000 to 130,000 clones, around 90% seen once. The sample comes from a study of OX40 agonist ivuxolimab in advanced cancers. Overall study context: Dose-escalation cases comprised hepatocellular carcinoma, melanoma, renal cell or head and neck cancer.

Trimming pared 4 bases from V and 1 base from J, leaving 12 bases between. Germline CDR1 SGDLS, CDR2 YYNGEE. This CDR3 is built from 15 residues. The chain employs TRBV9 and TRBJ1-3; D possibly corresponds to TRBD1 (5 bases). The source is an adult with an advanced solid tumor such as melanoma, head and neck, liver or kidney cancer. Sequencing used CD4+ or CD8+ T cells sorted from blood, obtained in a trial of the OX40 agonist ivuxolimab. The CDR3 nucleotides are TGTGCCAGCAGCACTAGTGGGGGGTCTGGAAACACCATATATTTT. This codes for CASSTSGGSGNTIYF.